This TCR beta chain was recovered during a study of T cell clonality in common variable immunodeficiency. This clone was seen ten or more times. The read ends 3 residues before the CDR3 terminus; that terminus is restored from the germline J gene. The protocol was immunoSEQ multiplex PCR, while the TCRdb copy is restricted to in-frame clones and leaves out a portion. Listed for the sample are 57,000 or so clones, none seen a single time. The CDR3 has 17 amino acids. V trimming: 0 bases; J trimming: 3 bases; junction bases outside the gene matches: 10. Germline V gives CDR1 DFQATT, CDR2 SNEGSKA (reference sequence).

The chain uses TRBV20-1 and TRBJ1-4, with TRBD1 matching over 7 bases. The material sequenced was peripheral blood mononuclear cells. This receptor was obtained from a person aged 18-70 years in good health. The chain's CDR3 is CSARDTRTGTANEKLFF. CDR3 DNA (partial): TGCAGTGCTAGAGATACCCGCACCGGGACAGCTAATGAAAAA.